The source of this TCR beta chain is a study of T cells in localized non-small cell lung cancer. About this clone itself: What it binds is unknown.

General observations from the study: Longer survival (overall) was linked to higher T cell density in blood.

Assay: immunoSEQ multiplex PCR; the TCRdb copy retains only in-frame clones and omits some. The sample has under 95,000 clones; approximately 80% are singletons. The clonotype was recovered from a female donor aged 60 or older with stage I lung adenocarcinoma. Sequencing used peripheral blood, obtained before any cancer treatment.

CDR3 DNA: TGTGCCAGTAGCCTGGGACAGCGTAATGAGCAGTACTTC. It is translated as CASSLGQRNEQYF. The chain employs TRBV19 and TRBJ2-7; TRBD1 aligns across 7 bases. V was pared by 6 bases and J by 7 bases, with 9 bases of the junction left unmatched. Germline V CDR1 and CDR2: LNHDA, SQIVND (reference sequence). CDR3 size: 13 residues.